One and the same sample provided the 17 T cell receptor beta chains below, sequenced in a study of blood T cell repertoires in COVID-19 (dated by TCRdb to the early 2020s). Preparation of the library involved the immunoSEQ multiplex PCR assay. This immuneACCESS table, as held by TCRdb, lists in-frame sequences with V and J called but not all clones. Of the missing ones, under half trace to an unresolved V gene in checked studies; the others have no known cause. A total of tens of thousands of clones appear in this sample, about 90% of them only once. Of the sample, roughly 4.5% falls within the top ten clones. The sample taken for sequencing was peripheral blood. These TCRs come from a woman in her seventies with active COVID-19.

The chain has TRBV3-1 (or the pseudogene TRBV3-2) and TRBJ1-6, with D perhaps TRBD1 (5 bases). This CDR3 has 14 residues. Trimming cost V 6 bases and J 8 bases, with 14 bases left between them. Germline lookup yields CDR1 LGHDT and CDR2 YNNKEL (reference sequence). CDR3 sequence: CASSGGIGDSPLHF. The CDR3 nucleotides are TGTGCCAGCAGTGGGGGGATTGGTGATTCACCCCTCCACTTT.

V and J are TRBV6-5 and TRBJ2-1; the D gene is possibly TRBD1 (6 bases). CDR1 and CDR2 (germline): MNHEY, SVGAGI. The CDR3 sequence is 13 residues long. V gave up 2 bases and J gave up 9 bases, with 11 bases separating them. CDR3 sequence (DNA): TGTGCCAGCAGTTACGCGAAAGGGGGTGAGCAGTTCTTC. Translation: CASSYAKGGEQFF.

The J gene is TRBJ2-7, the V gene TRBV21-1; TRBD1, the D gene given by the table, was not confirmed from the DNA. TRBV21-1 is flagged as a pseudogene. The CDR3 covers 15 residues. This CDR3 reads CARKTTGTLFYEQYF. CDR3 in DNA: TGTGCCCGTAAAACAACAGGCACCCTTTTCTACGAGCAGTACTTC.

V is TRBV18 and J is TRBJ2-1, with a possible D match to TRBD2 (5 bases). The V gene's germline CDR1 is KGHSH and CDR2 LQKENI. The CDR3 consists of 13 residues. Trimming removed 6 bases at V and 6 bases at J, with 12 bases between. CDR3 DNA: TGTGCCAGCTCGCGACTACAATCCAATGAGCAGTTCTTC. Protein sequence: CASSRLQSNEQFF.

The genes are TRBV6-2 or TRBV6-3 and TRBJ2-5, with 9 bases aligning to TRBD2. The CDR3 runs to 11 residues. The V segment lost 6 bases and the J segment 10 bases; nucleotides outside the gene matches: 3. Per germline, CDR1 MNHEY and CDR2 SVGEGT. CDR3 sequence reads: CASSGLAHQYF. CDR3 sequence (DNA): TGTGCCAGCAGCGGACTAGCGCACCAGTACTTC.

The chain uses TRBV9 and TRBJ1-1, with TRBD1 as a possible D gene (6 bases). Germline-derived CDR1 and CDR2 are SGDLS and YYNGEE. V shed 1 base and J shed 7 bases, with 14 bases lying between them. The length of the CDR3 is 14 residues. The CDR3 spells CASSVLLRGGEAFF. As DNA, the CDR3 is TGTGCCAGCAGCGTATTACTGAGGGGGGGTGAAGCTTTCTTT.

This chain joins TRBV5-1 and TRBJ1-1; tentative D call: TRBD1 (6 bases). Germline-derived CDR1 and CDR2 are SGHRS and YFSETQ. Trimming removed 4 bases at V and 2 bases at J, with 9 bases between. This CDR3 region has 13 residues. The CDR3, as DNA: TGCGCCAGCAGCCAGGACAGTAACACTGAAGCTTTCTTT. It codes for CASSQDSNTEAFF.

The V and J genes are TRBV9 and TRBJ2-1; 12 positions agree with TRBD1. The CDR3 sequence is 16 residues long. The ends lost 4 bases at V and 6 bases at J; junction bases unmatched: 8. CDR1 SGDLS and CDR2 YYNGEE come from the germline V gene. In DNA, the CDR3 is TGTGCCAGCAGCCTAAGGGGGGACAGGGGGCTCAATGAGCAGTTCTTC. This translates into CASSLRGDRGLNEQFF.

The chain has TRBV7-9 and TRBJ1-1; D perhaps matches TRBD1 (6 bases). CDR1 is SEHNR, CDR2 FQNEAQ, per germline (reference sequence). V dropped 2 bases and J dropped 5 bases, with 6 bases sitting between them. The CDR3 consists of 12 residues. CDR3 DNA: TGTGCCAGCAGCTTAAGGGGGACTGAAGCTTTCTTT. This sequence encodes CASSLRGTEAFF.

The rearrangement links TRBV5-1 to TRBJ2-7, with D possibly being TRBD2 (6 bases). Per the germline V gene, CDR1 is SGHRS and CDR2 is YFSETQ. The CDR3 consists of 14 residues. With 3 bases removed from V and 2 bases from J, the gap between germline ends came to 12 bases. CDR3 region: CASSSGTPTYEQYF. The CDR3 nucleotides read TGCGCCAGCAGCTCCGGGACTCCAACCTACGAGCAGTACTTC.

The rearrangement uses TRBV30 and TRBJ2-2, with TRBD2 as a possible D gene (6 bases). Germline V gene sequence: CDR1 GTSNPN, CDR2 SVGIG (reference sequence). V lost 0 bases and J lost 6, with 14 bases in between. This CDR3 comprises 15 residues. CDR3 sequence reads: CAWSVGGVGPGELFF. The CDR3 nucleotides are TGTGCCTGGAGTGTGGGCGGGGTGGGCCCCGGGGAGCTGTTTTTT.

V gene TRBV5-5 combines with J gene TRBJ2-7; weak D call: TRBD1 (5 bases). V lost 2 bases to trimming and J lost 0 bases, with 9 bases between them. Germline values: CDR1 SGHKS, CDR2 YYEKEE (reference sequence). This CDR3 is 14 amino acids long. DNA of the CDR3: TGTGCCAGCAGCTTCGACAGTGGCTCCTACGAGCAGTACTTC. This translates into CASSFDSGSYEQYF. Full variable domain (rest looked up from reference TRBV5-5 and TRBJ2-7): DAGVTQSPTHLIKTRGQQVTLRCSPISGHKSVSWYQQVLGQGPQFIFQYYEKEERGRGNFPDRFSARQFPNYSSELNVNALLLGDSALYLCASSFDSGSYEQYFGPGTRLTVT.

This clone was recorded only once. The chain joins TRBV20-1 to TRBJ1-1; weak D call: TRBD1 (5 bases). This CDR3 is built from 16 residues. CDR1 is DFQATT and CDR2 is SNEGSKA in the germline V gene (reference sequence). The germline V and J ends were trimmed by 3 bases and 5 bases, with 22 bases remaining between them. CDR3: CSASGGVGRPRTEAFF. CDR3 nucleotide sequence: TGCAGTGCTAGTGGGGGGGTGGGGCGCCCCCGTACTGAAGCTTTCTTT.

The V and J genes are TRBV20-1 and TRBJ1-2, with D tentatively TRBD1 (6 bases). The CDR3 covers 11 residues. CDR1 is DFQATT and CDR2 is SNEGSKA in the germline V gene (reference sequence). The CDR3 sequence is CSGQSNYGYTF. The CDR3 nucleotides read TGCAGCGGACAGTCCAACTATGGCTACACCTTC.

This chain joins TRBV28 and TRBJ1-5, with 9 nucleotides matching TRBD1. CDR1 MDHEN and CDR2 SYDVKM come from the germline V gene. With V trimmed by 7 bases and J by 4 bases, 8 bases remained unmatched. The CDR3 contains 15 residues. The CDR3 protein is CASTTGGAMNQPQHF. CDR3 DNA sequence: TGTGCCAGCACAACAGGGGGCGCGATGAATCAGCCCCAGCATTTT. The full variable domain, with the rest looked up from reference TRBV28 and TRBJ1-5, is DVKVTQSSRYLVKRTGEKVFLECVQDMDHENMFWYRQDPGLGLRLIYFSYDVKMKEKGDIPEGYSVSREKKERFSLILESASTNQTSMYLCASTTGGAMNQPQHFGDGTRLSIL.

The V gene is TRBV7-9, the J gene TRBJ1-1; no clear D gene. The CDR3 is 16 residues long. From germline, CDR1 is SEHNR and CDR2 FQNEAQ (reference sequence). Trimming took 2 bases from V and 0 from J, leaving 13 bases between them. The CDR3 DNA reads as TGTGCCAGCAGCTTACTTGACGGAGGAGTGAACACTGAAGCTTTCTTT. This encodes CASSLLDGGVNTEAFF.

This clone turned up a few times. This sequence joins TRBV7-6 and TRBJ1-5; D perhaps matches TRBD1 (6 bases). The length of the CDR3 is 14 residues. Per germline, CDR1 SGHVS and CDR2 FNYEAQ. The ends were cut back, 5 bases at V and 1 base at J, with 9 bases in the middle. In DNA, the CDR3 is TGTGCCAGCAGCGATACAGGGAGCAATCAGCCCCAGCATTTT. Protein product: CASSDTGSNQPQHF.